This T cell receptor beta chain was sequenced during a study of cytomegalovirus exposure and HLA in healthy donors. With respect to this clone: Its target is not known.

CDR1 LNHNV and CDR2 YYDKDF come from the germline V gene (reference sequence). The germline V and J ends were trimmed by 0 bases and 5 bases, with 7 bases remaining between them. The CDR3 is 13 amino acids. Findings and limits, study-wide: Analyzed later, most CMV-associated TCR beta chains appeared HLA-restricted. A further, later analysis showed that HLA-associated TCR beta chains (compared with equally common others) were more clonally expanded. V- and J-gene trimming of TCR beta was linked (in a later analysis) to a missense DCLRE1C variant. Later analysis identified 17,000 or so TCR beta sequences associated with HLA alleles, using a false discovery rate threshold of 0.05.

The PCR employed 60 Vbeta primers together with 13 Jbeta primers. Measured with immunoSEQ multiplex PCR; TCRdb has only the in-frame clones, and not every one. The top ten hold approximately 1.5% of the sample, which has about 170,000 clones, roughly 85% seen once. The sample comprised PBMCs. The clonotype comes from a male donor in good health and CMV-seronegative. The rearrangement links TRBV15 to TRBJ1-1, with D possibly TRBD1 on 5 matching bases. CDR3 bases: TGTGCCACCAGCAGAGATCGGGGGACTGAAGCTTTCTTT. Its protein is CATSRDRGTEAFF.